This is a list of T cell receptor beta chains from one sample in a study of T-cell memory formation after mild COVID-19. TCRdb reanalysed the 5' RACE reads using MiXCR and keeps one entry per CDR3 protein. This sample carries under 650,000 distinct CDR3 sequences, under 20% of them seen once, and the ten largest clones take about 12%. The sample consisted of PBMCs or a T cell subset sorted from them (not recorded which). These receptors came from an adult woman who had mild COVID-19 (a few samples of this study predate the infection). Cell type and time point are not known. The CDR3 runs from the conserved cysteine through the conserved F or W. A D gene is named only where the DNA matches it firmly. For some rows the clone size is stated as once, few or many, or as a class when expanded; others skip it.

CASSPLEFPMNTEAFF	TGTGCCAGCAGCCCCTTAGAGTTCCCAATGAACACTGAAGCTTTCTTT	TRBV7-9	few	NA	TRBJ1-1
CASSLADSVTDTQYF	TGCGCCAGCAGCTTGGCCGACTCCGTCACAGATACGCAGTATTTT	TRBV5-1	NA	NA	TRBJ2-3
CSVAPSETGGPGGEQFF	TGCAGCGTTGCCCCCTCGGAGACGGGAGGGCCGGGGGGTGAGCAGTTCTTC	TRBV29-1	few	TRBD2	TRBJ2-1
CASSLTGSSSPLHF	TGTGCCAGCAGTCTGACAGGGTCCAGTTCACCCCTCCACTTT	TRBV27	few	TRBD1	TRBJ1-6
CASSPFEDRGSNQPQHF	TGTGCCAGCAGCCCTTTCGAGGACAGGGGGAGCAATCAGCCCCAGCATTTT	TRBV5-6	few	TRBD1	TRBJ1-5
CASSQDRTGGSKTQYF	TGCGCCAGCAGCCAAGACCGGACAGGGGGTTCAAAGACCCAGTACTTC	TRBV4-1	few	TRBD1	TRBJ2-5
CASSTRTPNTEAFF	TGTGCCAGTAGTACCCGGACACCTAACACTGAAGCTTTCTTT	TRBV19	NA	NA	TRBJ1-1
CASSGTRIHEQYF	TGTGCCAGCAGTGGGACTAGAATCCACGAGCAGTACTTC	TRBV12-3/TRBV12-4	once	TRBD2	TRBJ2-7
CAVAGHETTLYTSGANVLTF	TGTGCCGTCGCGGGACACGAGACGACTCTTTATACCTCTGGGGCCAACGTCCTGACTTTC	TRBV6-4	few	NA	TRBJ2-6
CSVVPLPAPDTQYF	TGCAGCGTTGTCCCACTCCCGGCTCCAGATACGCAGTATTTT	TRBV29-1	few	NA	TRBJ2-3
CASSDSGRAPYEQYF	TGCGCCAGCAGTGATAGCGGGAGGGCCCCCTACGAGCAGTACTTC	TRBV4-3	NA	TRBD2	TRBJ2-7
CASSPGTGFREQYF	TGCGCCAGCAGTCCCGGGACAGGGTTCCGGGAGCAGTACTTC	TRBV5-1	few	TRBD1	TRBJ2-7
CASSPPGGRNEGDTQYF	TGTGCCAGCAGCCCTCCCGGGGGGAGAAACGAGGGGGATACGCAGTATTTT	TRBV7-2	few	TRBD2	TRBJ2-3
CATSGPETAYNEQFF	TGTGCCACCAGTGGTCCCGAGACAGCCTACAATGAGCAGTTCTTC	TRBV24-1	NA	NA	TRBJ2-1
CASSLAPAGENTEAFF	TGTGCCAGCAGCTTAGCGCCGGCAGGGGAAAACACTGAAGCTTTCTTT	TRBV7-9	few	NA	TRBJ1-1
CASSHGLAGGETQYF	TGTGCCAGCAGTCACGGACTAGCGGGAGGAGAGACCCAGTACTTC	TRBV27	few	TRBD2	TRBJ2-5
CASSHERREKNGYTF	TGTGCCAGCAGCCATGAACGCAGGGAGAAGAATGGCTACACCTTC	TRBV3-1	NA	NA	TRBJ1-2
CASSPYTSGTTDTQYF	TGTGCCAGCTCACCATATACTAGCGGAACCACAGATACGCAGTATTTT	TRBV18	few	TRBD2	TRBJ2-3
CSARDTTTNTGELFF	TGCAGTGCTAGAGATACTACTACGAACACCGGGGAGCTGTTTTTT	TRBV20-1	NA	NA	TRBJ2-2
CASSPFVVGLAYGYTF	TGTGCCAGCAGCCCTTTCGTAGTGGGTCTCGCTTATGGCTACACCTTC	TRBV12-3/TRBV12-4	few	NA	TRBJ1-2
CSALLGHLLSYEQYF	TGCAGTGCCCTATTGGGACATCTCCTATCCTACGAGCAGTACTTC	TRBV20-1	few	NA	TRBJ2-7
CASSPSRGAQYF	TGTGCCAGCAGCCCCTCTCGGGGGGCGCAGTATTTT	TRBV7-8	NA	TRBD2	TRBJ2-3
CASSLGVGTPKAFF	TGTGCCAGCAGCTTAGGGGTAGGGACACCCAAAGCTTTCTTT	TRBV7-9	NA	NA	TRBJ1-1
CASGRDLHATQYF	TGTGCCAGCGGAAGGGACCTACACGCCACGCAGTATTTT	TRBV12-3/TRBV12-4	few	NA	TRBJ2-3
CASSLDGEGSYGYTF	TGCGCCAGCAGCTTGGACGGGGAGGGGAGCTATGGCTACACCTTC	TRBV5-1	NA	NA	TRBJ1-2
CASSIDIQYF	TGTGCCAGCAGTATAGACATTCAGTACTTC	TRBV14	NA	NA	TRBJ2-4
CSAQTSGGTSEQFF	TGCAGTGCGCAGACTAGCGGGGGTACCTCGGAGCAGTTCTTC	TRBV20-1	NA	TRBD2	TRBJ2-1
CARSRKRGPGETQYF	TGTGCCAGAAGCAGGAAGCGTGGGCCCGGTGAGACCCAGTACTTC	TRBV12-3/TRBV12-4	NA	NA	TRBJ2-5
CASSFQGLHEQYF	TGCGCCAGCAGCTTCCAGGGACTCCACGAGCAGTACTTC	TRBV5-1	NA	NA	TRBJ2-7
CASYAGLAGGEFSTDTQYF	TGTGCCAGCTACGCAGGACTAGCGGGAGGGGAATTTAGCACAGATACGCAGTATTTT	TRBV6-6	few	TRBD2	TRBJ2-3
CASSLRGQGGHYGYTF	TGTGCCAGCAGCTTACGAGGACAGGGAGGACACTATGGCTACACCTTC	TRBV7-2	few	TRBD1	TRBJ1-2
CASRHRGEWSEAFF	TGTGCCAGCAGGCACAGGGGAGAGTGGTCTGAAGCTTTCTTT	TRBV25-1	NA	TRBD1	TRBJ1-1
CASSRRSSGANVLTF	TGTGCCAGCAGCCGACGTAGCTCTGGGGCCAACGTCCTGACTTTC	TRBV14	few	NA	TRBJ2-6
CASSYSGGITEAFF	TGTGCCAGCAGTTACTCAGGGGGGATCACTGAAGCTTTCTTT	TRBV6-6	few	NA	TRBJ1-1